This TCR beta chain was recorded in a study of radiotherapy plus CTLA-4 blockade in lung cancer. The germline V gene has CDR1 MDHEN and CDR2 SYDVKM. The CDR3 is made up of 14 amino acids. The protocol was immunoSEQ multiplex PCR, while the TCRdb copy is restricted to in-frame clones and leaves out a portion. The sample holds 70,000 to 90,000 clones, under 80% seen once. This TCR was sampled from a human donor with non-small cell lung cancer whose response to radiotherapy plus ipilimumab could not be evaluated. Some clones in this sample may be carry-over from other donors' samples. The genes are TRBV28 and TRBJ2-5, with 7 bases that match TRBD2. Gene TRBJ2-7 matches the end of the DNA better, so the J call may be wrong. The sequencing used peripheral blood, collected from a patient treated with radiotherapy plus ipilimumab. This CDR3 reads CASSLGGAVYEQYF. CDR3 nucleotide sequence: TGTGCCAGCAGTTTGGGAGGGGCGGTATACGAGCAGTACTTC.